These T cell receptor beta chains were read from a single sample in a study of T and B cells in COVID-19 patients. MiXCR, applied by TCRdb to the multiplex PCR reads, yields one record per CDR3 protein. In the table there are fewer than 15,000 distinct CDR3 sequences, under 35% of which are singletons. The sample comprised blood. Receptors originate from a human donor who had recovered from COVID-19. Both conserved end residues are part of each CDR3. The D gene is left open where the match is weak. Size is omitted from some rows. Given values are once, few, many or a class for expanded clones.

TRBD1 TRBJ1-5 TRBV30 few CAWSPGQEGQPQHF TGTGCCTGGAGTCCGGGACAGGAGGGTCAGCCCCAGCATTTT
TRBD2 TRBJ2-1 TRBV11-2 few CASSSGLGNEQFF TGTGCCAGCAGCTCGGGACTAGGGAATGAGCAGTTCTTC
- TRBJ2-1 TRBV7-9 - CASSLDVGREQFF TGTGCCAGCAGCTTAGATGTGGGTCGGGAGCAGTTCTTC
- TRBJ1-1 TRBV11-2 - CASSLWQNTEAFF TGTGCCAGCAGCTTGTGGCAGAACACTGAAGCTTTCTTT
- TRBJ1-2 TRBV2 - CASSDYGGEGYTF TGTGCCAGCAGTGATTACGGGGGAGAAGGCTACACCTTC
- TRBJ2-5 TRBV10-1 - CASSGGWRETQYF TGCGCCAGCAGCGGCGGGTGGCGAGAGACCCAGTACTTC
- TRBJ2-5 TRBV19 many CASSIIETETQYF TGTGCCAGTAGTATCATAGAGACGGAGACCCAGTACTTC
TRBD1 TRBJ1-2 TRBV19 medium-sized CASSVDRADYGYTF TGTGCCAGTAGTGTCGACAGGGCGGACTATGGCTACACCTTC
TRBD1 TRBJ1-5 TRBV6-1 - CASSTGGWWNQPQHF TGTGCCAGCAGCACAGGGGGTTGGTGGAATCAGCCCCAGCATTTT
- TRBJ1-2 TRBV5-4 - CASSLVRGQYYGYTF TGTGCCAGCAGCTTGGTCAGGGGCCAGTACTATGGCTACACCTTC
TRBD2 TRBJ2-1 TRBV18 - CASSPSAGGNEQFF TGTGCCAGCTCACCCAGTGCGGGGGGCAATGAGCAGTTCTTC
TRBD1 TRBJ1-5 TRBV7-9 - CASSSRDSLGQPQHF TGTGCCAGCAGCAGCAGGGACAGCCTCGGGCAGCCCCAGCATTTT
- TRBJ1-3 TRBV12-3/TRBV12-4 - CASSLGGGNTIYF TGTGCCAGCAGTTTGGGAGGTGGAAACACCATATATTTT